This T cell receptor (beta chain) was recorded in a study of CD8 T cells in Susac syndrome. The study, taken as a whole, reports: In total CD8+ repertoires, some 15 Susac-specific public clones were found, and in CD8+ TEMRA repertoires, five were found.

Trimming shortened V by 4 bases and J by 0 bases, and 10 bases separated the two germline ends. CDR1 is SGHVS and CDR2 is FQNEAQ in the germline V gene. This CDR3 is built from 14 residues. Random hexamers were used to reverse transcribe an amount of 0.5 to 1 ug RNA. Amplification of TCR beta CDR3 was carried out by immunoSEQ multiplex PCR, which covered 54 Vbeta and 13 Jbeta segments. Each CDR3 protein is one row after TCRdb ran MiXCR on the immunoSEQ multiplex PCR reads. The table records fewer than 150,000 distinct CDR3 sequences, roughly 94% of them present only once. Sequencing of TCR beta was undertaken in CD8+ and CD4+ T cells derived from blood. Purification of the CD8+ and CD4+ T cells relied on negative isolation, and TEMRA cells underwent FACS enrichment. In regard to this clonotype: As yet, its antigen is unknown.

The TCR comes from a human donor with Susac syndrome. The sample consisted of CD8+ T cells from PBMCs. This chain connects TRBV7-8 to TRBJ2-7; D possibly corresponds to TRBD1 (5 bases). CDR3 bases: TGTGCCAGCAGCTCACAGGATCCCTCCTACGAGCAGTACTTC. Protein product: CASSSQDPSYEQYF.